Listed below are T cell receptor beta chains from one sample, sequenced in a study of blood T cell repertoires in COVID-19. Some clones are missing from TCRdb's copy, which holds only in-frame ones; the method was immunoSEQ multiplex PCR. Here the sample spans a few hundred thousand clones, about 90% being singletons. Source material: peripheral blood. The receptors come from a middle-aged woman with COVID-19, enrolled during active disease. The CDR3 runs from the conserved cysteine through the conserved F or W. A D gene is named only where the DNA matches it firmly. Part of the rows lack a size; the others show once, few, many or a class for expanded clones.

cdr3_length j_call d_call v_call clone_size cdr3_aa cdr3_nt
16 TRBJ2-1 NA TRBV19 NA CASSNGLINLGNEQFF TGTGCCAGTAGTAATGGTTTAATCAATCTAGGCAATGAGCAGTTCTTC
16 TRBJ2-1 NA TRBV28 NA CASSLIGAGSYNEQFF TGTGCCAGCAGTTTGATAGGGGCAGGCTCCTACAATGAGCAGTTCTTC
15 TRBJ1-1 TRBD1 TRBV28 NA CASSDRTGKNPEAFF TGTGCCAGCAGTGACAGGACAGGGAAGAATCCTGAAGCTTTCTTT
14 TRBJ2-5 TRBD2 TRBV6-5 NA CASRGLAEMETQYF TGTGCCAGCCGGGGCCTAGCGGAGATGGAGACCCAGTACTTC
17 TRBJ1-5 TRBD1 TRBV5-8 once CASSKHRQGTRNQPQHF TGTGCCAGCAGTAAACACCGACAGGGGACGCGCAATCAGCCCCAGCATTTT
14 TRBJ1-4 TRBD1 TRBV7-3 NA CASSSGQGLEKLFF TGTGCCAGCAGCTCGGGACAGGGACTGGAGAAACTGTTTTTT
16 TRBJ2-1 NA TRBV6-4 NA CASSDGGASSYNEQFF TGTGCCAGCAGTGACGGGGGGGCCAGCTCCTACAATGAGCAGTTCTTC
14 TRBJ2-2 TRBD1 TRBV6-6 NA CASSSGGGTGELFF TGTGCCAGCAGTTCAGGGGGCGGCACCGGGGAGCTGTTTTTT
15 TRBJ2-1 TRBD2 TRBV3-1/TRBV3-2 NA CASSPRLAGRDEQFF TGTGCCAGCAGCCCGAGACTAGCGGGGAGGGATGAGCAGTTCTTC
14 TRBJ1-4 NA TRBV28 NA CASSLAREVVGLFF TGTGCCAGCAGTTTAGCCAGGGAGGTCGTTGGACTGTTTTTT
14 TRBJ1-1 NA TRBV5-1 few CASSLRGYNTEAFF TGCGCCAGCAGCTTGAGGGGATATAACACTGAAGCTTTCTTT
14 TRBJ1-3 NA TRBV18 NA CASSLGSSGNTIYF TGTGCCAGCTCACTGGGGAGCTCTGGAAACACCATATATTTT
12 TRBJ1-1 NA TRBV12-3/TRBV12-4 NA CASSWSNTEAFF TGTGCCAGCAGTTGGAGTAACACTGAAGCTTTCTTT
16 TRBJ1-2 TRBD1 TRBV28 NA CASSIPRRDSSRGYTF TGTGCCAGCAGTATCCCTCGGCGGGACAGCTCCCGAGGCTACACCTTC
17 TRBJ2-5 TRBD2 TRBV6-6 NA CASNRGTTSGGGETQYF TGTGCCAGCAATCGGGGAACGACTAGCGGGGGAGGAGAGACCCAGTACTTC
13 TRBJ1-2 NA TRBV4-1 NA CASSQVNREGYTF TGCGCCAGCAGCCAAGTGAACAGGGAGGGCTACACCTTC
15 TRBJ1-5 NA TRBV19 NA CATTEGGGSNQPQHF TGTGCCACGACCGAGGGAGGGGGAAGCAATCAGCCCCAGCATTTT
18 TRBJ1-2 TRBD1 TRBV5-3 NA CARSTRSGTGGAEVGYTF TGTGCCAGAAGCACCCGATCCGGGACAGGGGGCGCGGAGGTCGGCTACACCTTC
16 TRBJ2-1 TRBD1 TRBV7-9 few CASSRQGQGVYNEQFF TGTGCCAGCAGCCGTCAGGGACAGGGGGTTTACAATGAGCAGTTCTTC
15 TRBJ2-1 TRBD2 TRBV18 NA CASSPRLAGRDEQFF TGTGCCAGCTCACCAAGGCTAGCGGGTAGGGATGAGCAGTTCTTC
14 TRBJ2-7 NA TRBV6-1 NA CASSDRGSAYEQYF TGTGCCAGCAGTGACAGGGGTTCGGCCTACGAGCAGTACTTC
12 TRBJ1-1 TRBD1 TRBV4-3 once CASSQGTGEAFF TGCGCCAGCAGCCAAGGGACAGGGGAAGCTTTCTTT
14 TRBJ2-7 TRBD2 TRBV28 NA CASSSRGAVYEQYF TGTGCCAGCAGTTCGCGGGGGGCAGTCTACGAGCAGTACTTC
13 TRBJ2-3 TRBD2 TRBV19 NA CASSLRGTDTQYF TGTGCCAGTAGCTTGCGGGGGACAGATACGCAGTATTTT
18 TRBJ1-3 TRBD1 TRBV4-1 few CASSPVPGQGARGNTIYF TGCGCCAGCAGCCCCGTCCCGGGACAGGGGGCGCGTGGAAACACCATATATTTT
11 TRBJ1-2 NA TRBV19 NA CASWGLYGYTF TGTGCCAGCTGGGGCCTCTATGGCTACACCTTC
13 TRBJ1-1 NA TRBV30 NA CAWSASRDTEAFF TGTGCCTGGAGTGCTTCCCGGGACACTGAAGCTTTCTTT
16 TRBJ1-5 NA TRBV28 NA CASSSPPRLLNQPQHF TGTGCCAGCAGTTCCCCTCCCAGACTACTCAATCAGCCCCAGCATTTT
15 TRBJ2-7 NA TRBV7-9 NA CASSSRTANSYEQYF TGTGCCAGCAGCTCCCGGACAGCCAACTCCTACGAGCAGTACTTC
17 TRBJ2-1 TRBD2 TRBV5-6 NA CASSLTGFSGLYNEQFF TGTGCCAGCAGCTTAACCGGGTTTAGCGGGCTATACAATGAGCAGTTCTTC
16 TRBJ1-4 TRBD1 TRBV7-9 NA CASSRLPDRVNEKLFF TGTGCCAGCAGCAGACTACCGGACAGGGTAAATGAAAAACTGTTTTTT